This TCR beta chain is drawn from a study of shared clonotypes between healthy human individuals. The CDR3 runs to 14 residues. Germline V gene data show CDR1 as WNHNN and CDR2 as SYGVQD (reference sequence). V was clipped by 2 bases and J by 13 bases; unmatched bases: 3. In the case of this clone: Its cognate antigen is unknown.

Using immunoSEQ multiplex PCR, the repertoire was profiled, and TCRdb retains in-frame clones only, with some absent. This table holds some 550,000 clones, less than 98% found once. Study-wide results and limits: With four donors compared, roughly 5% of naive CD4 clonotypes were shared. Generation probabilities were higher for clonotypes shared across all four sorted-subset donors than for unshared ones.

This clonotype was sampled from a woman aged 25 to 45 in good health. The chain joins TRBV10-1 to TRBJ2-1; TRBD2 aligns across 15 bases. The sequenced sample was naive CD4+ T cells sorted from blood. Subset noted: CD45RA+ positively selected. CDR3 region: CASSEGLAGGFQFF. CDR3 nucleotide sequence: TGCGCCAGCAGTGAGGGACTAGCGGGAGGGTTTCAGTTCTTC.